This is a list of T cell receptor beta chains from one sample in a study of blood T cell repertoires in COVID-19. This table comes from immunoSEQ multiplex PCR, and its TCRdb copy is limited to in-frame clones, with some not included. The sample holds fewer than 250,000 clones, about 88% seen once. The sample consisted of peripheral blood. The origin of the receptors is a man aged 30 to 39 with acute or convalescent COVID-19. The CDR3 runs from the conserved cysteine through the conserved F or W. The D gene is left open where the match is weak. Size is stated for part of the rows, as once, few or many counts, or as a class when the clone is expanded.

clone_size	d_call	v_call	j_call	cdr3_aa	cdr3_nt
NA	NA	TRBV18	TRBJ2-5	CASSRGIQETQYF	TGTGCCAGCTCACGCGGGATACAAGAGACCCAGTACTTC
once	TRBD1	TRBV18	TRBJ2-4	CASSREAGQGTNIQYF	TGTGCCAGCTCACGTGAGGCGGGACAGGGAACAAACATTCAGTACTTC
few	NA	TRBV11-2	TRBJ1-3	CASSLGANSGNTIYF	TGTGCCAGCAGCTTAGGAGCGAACTCTGGAAACACCATATATTTT
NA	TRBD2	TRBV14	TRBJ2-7	CASSQEMGLGLYEQYF	TGTGCCAGCAGCCAAGAGATGGGACTAGGCCTATACGAGCAGTACTTC
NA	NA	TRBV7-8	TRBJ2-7	CASSSRESSYEQYF	TGTGCCAGCAGCAGCAGGGAAAGCTCCTACGAGCAGTACTTC
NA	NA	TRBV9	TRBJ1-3	CASSVASGNTIYF	TGTGCCAGCAGCGTAGCTTCGGGGAACACCATATATTTT
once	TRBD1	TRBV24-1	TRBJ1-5	CATSPSDRVNQPQHF	TGTGCCACCAGTCCCTCGGACAGGGTGAACCAGCCCCAGCATTTT
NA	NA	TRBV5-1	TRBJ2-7	CASSLVGGVSEQYF	TGCGCCAGCAGCTTGGTAGGCGGAGTAAGCGAGCAGTACTTC
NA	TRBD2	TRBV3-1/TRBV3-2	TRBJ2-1	CASKDWGGGSNEQFF	TGTGCCAGTAAGGACTGGGGGGGAGGTAGCAATGAGCAGTTCTTC
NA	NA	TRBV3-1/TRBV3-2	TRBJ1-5	CASSQRGMSPQHF	TGTGCCAGCAGCCAGAGAGGGATGAGCCCCCAGCATTTT
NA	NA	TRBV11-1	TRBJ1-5	CASSLTLNQPQHF	TGTGCCAGCAGCTTAACTCTCAATCAGCCCCAGCATTTT
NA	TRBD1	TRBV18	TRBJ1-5	CASTRQGGGEPQHF	TGTGCCAGCACACGTCAGGGGGGTGGGGAGCCCCAGCATTTT
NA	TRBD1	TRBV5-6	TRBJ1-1	CASSWDRGLVNTEAFF	TGTGCCAGCAGCTGGGACAGGGGGTTGGTGAACACTGAAGCTTTCTTT
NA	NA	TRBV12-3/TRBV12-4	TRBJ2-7	CASSSRQKQYF	TGTGCCAGCAGTTCCCGCCAGAAGCAGTACTTC
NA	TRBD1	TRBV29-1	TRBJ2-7	CSVTDRNAYEQYF	TGCAGCGTCACGGACAGGAACGCCTACGAGCAGTACTTC
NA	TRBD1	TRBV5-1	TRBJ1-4	CASSPWTGRGGEKLFF	TGCGCCAGCAGCCCCTGGACAGGGCGGGGCGGTGAAAAACTGTTTTTT
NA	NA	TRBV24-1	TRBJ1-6	CATSARGYNSPLHF	TGTGCCACCAGCGCCAGGGGTTATAATTCACCCCTCCACTTT
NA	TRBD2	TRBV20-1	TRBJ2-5	CSASSRGGRETQYF	TGCAGTGCTAGTTCTCGGGGGGGTCGGGAGACCCAGTACTTC
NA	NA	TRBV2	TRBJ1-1	CASSEAGKNTEAFF	TGTGCCAGCAGTGAAGCGGGCAAGAACACTGAAGCTTTCTTT
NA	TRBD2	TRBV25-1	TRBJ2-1	CASSLLAGGGDEQFF	TGTGCCAGCAGTCTCTTAGCGGGGGGTGGGGATGAGCAGTTCTTC
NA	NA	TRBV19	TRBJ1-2	CASSILGGLYGYTF	TGTGCCAGTAGTATCTTGGGGGGACTCTATGGCTACACCTTC
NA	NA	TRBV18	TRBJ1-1	CASSPDLRRGTEAFF	TGTGCCAGCTCACCCGACCTGCGTAGGGGCACTGAAGCTTTCTTT
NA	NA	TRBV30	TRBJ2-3	CAWSASDIAYTQYF	TGTGCCTGGAGTGCCTCCGACATAGCGTATACGCAGTATTTT
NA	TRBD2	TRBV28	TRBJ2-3	CASSTWTSGRAGDTQYF	TGTGCCAGCAGCACCTGGACTAGCGGGAGGGCCGGCGATACGCAGTATTTT
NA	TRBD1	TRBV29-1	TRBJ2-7	CSVGGMAGGYEQYF	TGCAGCGTTGGTGGAATGGCAGGGGGCTACGAGCAGTACTTC
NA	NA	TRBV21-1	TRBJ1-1	CASSRNRGETGNTEAFF	TGTGCCAGCAGCAGGAACAGGGGCGAGACGGGGAACACTGAAGCTTTCTTT
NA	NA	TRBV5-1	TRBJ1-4	CASSLTLPTNEKLFF	TGCGCCAGCAGCTTGACGCTACCAACTAATGAAAAACTGTTTTTT
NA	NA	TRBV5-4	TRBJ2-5	CASSLTPLAVRQETQYF	TGTGCCAGCAGCTTAACCCCCTTGGCAGTAAGACAAGAGACCCAGTACTTC
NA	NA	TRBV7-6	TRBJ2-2	CASSSSNMNTGELFF	TGTGCCAGCAGCTCTAGTAATATGAACACCGGGGAGCTGTTTTTT
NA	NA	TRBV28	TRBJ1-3	CASSLGTSGNTIYF	TGTGCCAGCAGTTTGGGCACGTCCGGAAACACCATATATTTT
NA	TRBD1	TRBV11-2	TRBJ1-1	CASRRTGGAFF	TGTGCCAGCAGACGGACAGGGGGAGCTTTCTTT
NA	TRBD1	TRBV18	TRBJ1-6	CASSGNPGQANSPLHF	TGTGCCAGCTCGGGGAACCCTGGACAGGCTAATTCACCCCTCCACTTT
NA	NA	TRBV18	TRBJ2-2	CASSPGTTNTGELFF	TGTGCCAGCTCACCCGGGACAACGAACACCGGGGAGCTGTTTTTT
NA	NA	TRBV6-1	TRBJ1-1	CASSGHGQLNTEAFF	TGTGCCAGCAGCGGGCATGGACAGCTGAACACTGAAGCTTTCTTT
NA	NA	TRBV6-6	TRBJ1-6	CASSYADWNSPLHF	TGTGCCAGCAGTTACGCGGACTGGAATTCACCCCTCCACTTT
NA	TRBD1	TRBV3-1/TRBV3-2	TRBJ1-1	CASSQLGRGHTEAFF	TGTGCCAGCAGTCAATTGGGTAGGGGGCACACTGAAGCTTTCTTT
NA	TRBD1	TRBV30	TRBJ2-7	CAWTRRSRTGWEQYF	TGTGCCTGGACCCGAAGAAGCCGGACAGGGTGGGAGCAGTACTTC
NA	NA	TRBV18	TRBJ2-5	CASSSRLETQYF	TGTGCCAGCTCGTCTAGATTGGAGACCCAGTACTTC
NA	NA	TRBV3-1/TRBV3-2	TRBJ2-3	CASSPIANTQYF	TGTGCCAGCAGCCCAATCGCGAATACGCAGTATTTT
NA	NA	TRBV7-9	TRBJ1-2	CASSKDSSLGYTF	TGTGCCAGCAGCAAAGACAGCTCCTTGGGCTACACCTTC
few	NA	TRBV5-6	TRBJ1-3	CASSLVDSGNTIYF	TGTGCCAGCAGCTTGGTGGACTCCGGAAACACCATATATTTT
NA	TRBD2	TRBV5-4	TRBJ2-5	CASSPPGGRETQYF	TGTGCCAGCAGCCCACCGGGAGGACGAGAGACCCAGTACTTC
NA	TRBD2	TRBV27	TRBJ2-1	CASSKGLASNEQFF	TGTGCCAGCAGTAAAGGACTAGCGTCCAATGAGCAGTTCTTC
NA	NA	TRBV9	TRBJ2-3	CASSVKTGPTDTQYF	TGTGCCAGCAGCGTGAAAACCGGTCCCACAGATACGCAGTATTTT
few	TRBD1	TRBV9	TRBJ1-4	CASSTTGGATNEKLFF	TGTGCCAGCAGTACAACAGGGGGGGCGACTAATGAAAAACTGTTTTTT
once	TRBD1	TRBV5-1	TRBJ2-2	CASSSDRGYVGELFF	TGCGCCAGCAGCTCGGACAGGGGTTATGTCGGGGAGCTGTTTTTT
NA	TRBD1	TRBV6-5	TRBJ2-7	CASRGQPTYEQYF	TGTGCCAGCAGGGGACAGCCCACCTACGAGCAGTACTTC
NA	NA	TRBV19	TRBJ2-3	CASSIEGFGTDTQYF	TGTGCCAGTAGTATAGAGGGCTTCGGCACAGATACGCAGTATTTT